This T cell receptor (beta chain) stems from a study of blood T cell repertoires in COVID-19. Background on the study: The samples span acute and convalescent COVID-19 from the United States, Italy and Spain. The analysed material was cDNA or gDNA that came from T cells, B-cell-depleted T cells, or PBMCs.

Authors' analysis steps: The assay estimated nucleated cells by amplifying reference gene primers. TCRdb's table, derived via immunoSEQ multiplex PCR, lists solely in-frame clones and lacks some. V and J calls and clone size follow that table, whereas D and trimming were derived from the DNA. This table has 170,000 or so clones, approximately 88% appearing once. Looked up from germline, CDR1 is SEHNR and CDR2 is FQNEAQ (reference sequence). The length of the CDR3 is 14 residues. J gave up 3 bases and V 1 base, and 2 bases lay outside the gene matches. The sequencing sample was made of peripheral blood. The gene calls are TRBV7-9 and TRBJ2-7; 8 bases align to TRBD2. The source is a woman aged 60-75 years with acute or convalescent COVID-19. CDR3 bases: TGTGCCAGCAGCTTAGGGGCGGGAGGCTACGAGCAGTACTTC. This sequence encodes CASSLGAGGYEQYF.